This is a list of T cell receptor beta chains from one sample in a study of CD4 T cells in relation to SARS-CoV-2 and coronaviruses. The protocol was immunoSEQ multiplex PCR, while the TCRdb copy is restricted to in-frame clones and leaves out a portion. Of about 56,000 clones listed, 92% are singletons. Sequenced sample: naive CD4+ T cells from PBMCs. These receptors were collected from an adult with COVID-19. CDR3s include the opening cysteine and the closing phenylalanine or tryptophan. The D gene is left open where the match is weak.

D | J | V | CDR3
TRBD1 | TRBJ1-1 | TRBV18 | CASSPKTGSAEAFF
NA | TRBJ2-7 | TRBV2 | CASSFYWGIFYTYEQYF
TRBD1 | TRBJ2-7 | TRBV7-8 | CASSPGQGIPPYEQYF
NA | TRBJ2-2 | TRBV6-4 | CASSREGGVGELFF
NA | TRBJ2-1 | TRBV5-6 | CASTRSGWYEQFF
NA | TRBJ1-2 | TRBV28 | CASSLIDSYGYTF
NA | TRBJ1-1 | TRBV6-5 | CASSYIQGMNTEAFF
NA | TRBJ1-4 | TRBV9 | CASSVDRGINEKLFF
TRBD2 | TRBJ2-6 | TRBV19 | CASTLYREASGANVLTF
NA | TRBJ2-3 | TRBV30 | CAWSVRGGGTDTQYF
NA | TRBJ2-5 | TRBV18 | CASSPPRRGPYQETQYF
NA | TRBJ1-1 | TRBV7-9 | CASRGQIEAFF
TRBD1 | TRBJ1-5 | TRBV28 | CASSIRTGAKENQPQHF
NA | TRBJ2-3 | TRBV7-8 | CASSSPPGARTDTQYF
NA | TRBJ1-6 | TRBV9 | CASSVEAGNSPLHF